This T cell receptor (beta chain) was sequenced for a study of CD8 T cells in Susac syndrome. The CDR3 covers 12 residues. From germline, CDR1 is GTSNPN and CDR2 SVGIG (reference sequence). Trimming pared 1 base from V and 0 bases from J, leaving 3 bases between. About 0.5 to 1 ug RNA was reverse transcribed with random hexamers. TCRdb fed the immunoSEQ multiplex PCR reads into MiXCR, producing one record per CDR3 protein. The table lists approximately 190,000 distinct CDR3 sequences, around 95% of them singletons. The source of this sequence is a human donor with Susac syndrome. The chain has TRBV30 and TRBJ1-1; no reliable D call. The sequencing input was CD4+ T cells from PBMCs. CDR3 protein: CAWSDLNTEAFF. As DNA, the CDR3 is TGTGCCTGGAGTGATTTGAACACTGAAGCTTTCTTT.